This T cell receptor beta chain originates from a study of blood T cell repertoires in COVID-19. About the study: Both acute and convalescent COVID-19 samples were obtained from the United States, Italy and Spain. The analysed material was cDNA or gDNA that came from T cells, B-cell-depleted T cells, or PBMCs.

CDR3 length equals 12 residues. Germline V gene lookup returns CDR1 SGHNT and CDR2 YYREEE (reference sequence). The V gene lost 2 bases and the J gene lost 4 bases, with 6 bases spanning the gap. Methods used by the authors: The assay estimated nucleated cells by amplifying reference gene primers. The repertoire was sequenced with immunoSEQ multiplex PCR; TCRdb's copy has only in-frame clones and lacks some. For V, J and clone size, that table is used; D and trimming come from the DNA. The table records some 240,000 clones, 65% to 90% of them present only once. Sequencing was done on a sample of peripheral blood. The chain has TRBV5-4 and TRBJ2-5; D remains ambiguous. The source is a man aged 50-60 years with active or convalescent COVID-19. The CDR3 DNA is TGTGCCAGCAGCTTTGGCACAGAGACCCAGTACTTC. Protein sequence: CASSFGTETQYF.